A selection of T cell receptor beta chains follows, all from one sample in a study of memory CD4+ T cells and cytomegalovirus serostatus. The table came from immunoSEQ multiplex PCR; TCRdb's copy has only in-frame clones and leaves some out. The sample yields about 52,000 clones, 80% seen once. Specimen: memory CD4+ T cells from blood. Receptors were obtained from an adult in good health and CMV-seropositive. Both conserved end residues are trimmed from each CDR3. Fields, in order: CDR3 protein, J gene, CDR3 length, V gene.

ASSENWREQY,TRBJ2-7,10,TRBV25-1
ASSLSTLSTDTQY,TRBJ2-3,13,TRBV7-7
ASSRQGGTEAF,TRBJ1-1,11,TRBV10-1
ASSVGAGGPSDTQY,TRBJ2-3,14,TRBV9
ASSLRGAGARTDTQY,TRBJ2-3,15,TRBV28
ASSLLGEPYNEQF,TRBJ2-1,13,TRBV5-1
ASSIGLAGTHNEQF,TRBJ2-1,14,TRBV5-1
ASSQDPGGGDEQY,TRBJ2-7,13,TRBV4-3
ASSFEGKRELF,TRBJ2-2,11,TRBV6-6
ASSLDVGSYEQY,TRBJ2-7,12,TRBV7-2
ASSRTGPYEQY,TRBJ2-7,11,TRBV5-5
SASAGETQY,TRBJ2-5,9,TRBV20-1
ASSTSGGAGSPLH,TRBJ1-6,13,TRBV2
AWISTGGGSGYT,TRBJ1-2,12,TRBV30
ASGTGVRYEQY,TRBJ2-7,11,TRBV12-5
ASRAGTSMGTDTQY,TRBJ2-3,14,TRBV4-1
ASSSTGWETQY,TRBJ2-5,11,TRBV5-8
ASSQEGGADRAYGYT,TRBJ1-2,15,TRBV4-2
ASSDGANEKLF,TRBJ1-4,11,TRBV10-1
ASQMAGWNEQF,TRBJ2-1,11,TRBV2
ASSGRQGSTNEKLF,TRBJ1-4,14,TRBV6-1
ASSTTTGLISNQPQH,TRBJ1-5,15,TRBV28
AWSQVGASVTDTQY,TRBJ2-3,14,TRBV30
ASSVSMDRVNRQPQH,TRBJ1-5,15,TRBV9
ASSLTGRNEQF,TRBJ2-1,11,TRBV5-1
ASKSNRNTEAF,TRBJ1-1,11,TRBV7-2
ASSVVPGDTEAF,TRBJ1-1,12,TRBV9
ATSRYENEQF,TRBJ2-1,10,TRBV15
ASSLDRALNQPQH,TRBJ1-5,13,TRBV19
ASSPGPEGQY,TRBJ2-5,10,TRBV11-2
AIGETGRNTGELF,TRBJ2-2,13,TRBV10-3
ASTPTAGGGTETQY,TRBJ2-5,14,TRBV6-6
ASRLGGVSTDTQY,TRBJ2-3,13,TRBV2
ASSPSADTQY,TRBJ2-3,10,TRBV18
ASSFSDRVVTWF,TRBJ2-1,12,TRBV28
ASSQEERGGREQY,TRBJ2-7,13,TRBV4-3
ASSVGASNQPQH,TRBJ1-5,12,TRBV9
ASSLWTSGEETQY,TRBJ2-5,13,TRBV28
ASRSTGEDGYT,TRBJ1-2,11,TRBV28
ASIPYPQNGNTIY,TRBJ1-3,13,TRBV28
ASSALDTQY,TRBJ2-3,9,TRBV6-1
ASSSLLTNSPLH,TRBJ1-6,12,TRBV27
ASSAGTVQETQY,TRBJ2-5,12,TRBV5-4
SVVGAGGGETQY,TRBJ2-5,12,TRBV29-1
ASTQTTNEKLF,TRBJ1-4,11,TRBV2
ASSLSSRGREQY,TRBJ2-7,12,TRBV7-9
ATTPGGGYQPQH,TRBJ1-5,12,TRBV15